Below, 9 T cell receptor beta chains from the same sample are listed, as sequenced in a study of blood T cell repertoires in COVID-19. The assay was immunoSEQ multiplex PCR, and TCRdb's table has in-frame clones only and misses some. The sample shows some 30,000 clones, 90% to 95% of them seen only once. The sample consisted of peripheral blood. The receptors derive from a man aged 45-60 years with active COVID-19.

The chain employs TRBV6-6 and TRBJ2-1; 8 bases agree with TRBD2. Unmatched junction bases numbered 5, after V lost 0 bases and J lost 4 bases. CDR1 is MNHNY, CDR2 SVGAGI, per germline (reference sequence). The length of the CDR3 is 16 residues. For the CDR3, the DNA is TGTGCCAGCAGTTACTCGAGTAGCGGGGCTTACAATGAGCAGTTCTTC. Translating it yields CASSYSSSGAYNEQFF.

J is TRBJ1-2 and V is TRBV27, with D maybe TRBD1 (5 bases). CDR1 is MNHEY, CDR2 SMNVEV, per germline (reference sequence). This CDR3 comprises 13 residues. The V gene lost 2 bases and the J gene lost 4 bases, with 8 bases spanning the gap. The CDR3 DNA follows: TGTGCCAGCAGTTTAGGGGGGGGCTATGGCTACACCTTC. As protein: CASSLGGGYGYTF.

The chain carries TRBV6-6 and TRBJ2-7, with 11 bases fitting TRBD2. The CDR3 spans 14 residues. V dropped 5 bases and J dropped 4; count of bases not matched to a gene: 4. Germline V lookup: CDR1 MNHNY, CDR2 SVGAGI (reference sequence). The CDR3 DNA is TGTGCCAGCAGTACTAGCGGGAGTGGTTACGAGCAGTACTTC. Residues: CASSTSGSGYEQYF.

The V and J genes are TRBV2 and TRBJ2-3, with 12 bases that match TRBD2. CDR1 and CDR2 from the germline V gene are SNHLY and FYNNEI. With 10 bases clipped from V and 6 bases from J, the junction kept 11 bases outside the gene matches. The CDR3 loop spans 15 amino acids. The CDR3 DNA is TGTGCCACTGAATTCGGACTAGCGGGAACTGATACGCAGTATTTT. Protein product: CATEFGLAGTDTQYF.

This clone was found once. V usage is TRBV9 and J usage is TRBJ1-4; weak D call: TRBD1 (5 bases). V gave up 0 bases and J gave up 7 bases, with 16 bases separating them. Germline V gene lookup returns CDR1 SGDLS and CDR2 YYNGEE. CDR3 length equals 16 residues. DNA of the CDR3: TGTGCCAGCAGCGTAGCTACGGAGGAGGGGTCTGAAAAACTGTTTTTT. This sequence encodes CASSVATEEGSEKLFF.

The CDR3 nucleotides read TGTGCCAGCAGCAACACCGGGACATCGAACACTGAAGCTTTCTTT. It is translated as CASSNTGTSNTEAFF. The chain has TRBV14 and TRBJ1-1; possibly TRBD1 for D (6 bases). This CDR3 region has 15 residues. The V gene lost 5 bases and the J gene lost 1 base, with 14 bases spanning the gap. Germline V gene sequence: CDR1 SGHDN, CDR2 FVKESK. The variable domain in full, with the rest retrieved from reference TRBV14 and TRBJ1-1, is EAGVTQFPSHSVIEKGQTVTLRCDPISGHDNLYWYRRVMGKEIKFLLHFVKESKQDESGMPNNRFLAERTGGTYSTLKVQPAELEDSGVYFCASSNTGTSNTEAFFGQGTRLTVV.

The CDR3 here is CASSVGGSGSSPLHF. In DNA form, the CDR3 reads TGTGCCAGCAGCGTAGGGGGTTCCGGGAGTTCACCCCTCCACTTT. The chain is built from TRBV9 and TRBJ1-6; D remains unclear. The CDR3 is made up of 15 amino acids. V shed 0 bases and J shed 9 bases, with 13 bases lying between them. Germline loops: CDR1 SGDLS, CDR2 YYNGEE. Based on the CDR3 plus reference TRBV9 and TRBJ1-6, the full variable domain is DSGVTQTPKHLITATGQRVTLRCSPRSGDLSVYWYQQSLDQGLQFLIQYYNGEERAKGNILERFSAQQFPDLHSELNLSSLELGDSALYFCASSVGGSGSSPLHFGNGTRLTVT.

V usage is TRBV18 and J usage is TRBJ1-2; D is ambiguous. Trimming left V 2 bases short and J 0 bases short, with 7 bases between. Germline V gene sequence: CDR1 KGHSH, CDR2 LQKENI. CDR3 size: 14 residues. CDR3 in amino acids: CASSPDGANYGYTF. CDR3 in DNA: TGTGCCAGCTCACCAGACGGAGCTAACTATGGCTACACCTTC.

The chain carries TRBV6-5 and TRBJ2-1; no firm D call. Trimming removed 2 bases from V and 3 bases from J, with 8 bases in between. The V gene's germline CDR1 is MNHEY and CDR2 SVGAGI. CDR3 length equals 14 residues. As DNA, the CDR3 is TGTGCCAGCAGTTACCTCGCGAGCTACAATGAGCAGTTCTTC. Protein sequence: CASSYLASYNEQFF.